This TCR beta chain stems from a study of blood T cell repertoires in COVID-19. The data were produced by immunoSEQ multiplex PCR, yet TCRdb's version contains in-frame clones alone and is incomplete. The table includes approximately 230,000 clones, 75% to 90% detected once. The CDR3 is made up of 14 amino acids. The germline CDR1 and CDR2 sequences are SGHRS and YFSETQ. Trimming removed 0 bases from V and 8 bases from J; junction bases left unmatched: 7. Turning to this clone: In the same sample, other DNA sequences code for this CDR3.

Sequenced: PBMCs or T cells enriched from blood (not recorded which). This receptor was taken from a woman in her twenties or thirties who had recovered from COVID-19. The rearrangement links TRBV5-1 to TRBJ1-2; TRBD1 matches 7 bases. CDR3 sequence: CASSLVQGGYGYTF. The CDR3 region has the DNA TGCGCCAGCAGCTTGGTTCAGGGGGGATACGGCTACACCTTC. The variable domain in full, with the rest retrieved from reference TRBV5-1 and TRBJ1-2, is KAGVTQTPRYLIKTRGQQVTLSCSPISGHRSVSWYQQTPGQGLQFLFEYFSETQRNKGNFPGRFSGRQFSNSRSEMNVSTLELGDSALYLCASSLVQGGYGYTFGSGTRLTVV.